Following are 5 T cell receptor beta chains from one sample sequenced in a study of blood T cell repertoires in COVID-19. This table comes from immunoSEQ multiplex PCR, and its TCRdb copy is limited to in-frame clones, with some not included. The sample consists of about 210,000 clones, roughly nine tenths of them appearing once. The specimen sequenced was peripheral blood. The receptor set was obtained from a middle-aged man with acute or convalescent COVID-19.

The CDR3 region has the DNA TGTGCCAGCAGTGACTCTTCGGGACAGGGAAACGAGCAGTACTTC. This sequence encodes CASSDSSGQGNEQYF. This chain links TRBV6-4 with TRBJ2-7; the match to TRBD1 covers 9 bases. The CDR3 length is 15 residues. Unmatched junction bases numbered 5, after V lost 0 bases and J lost 5 bases. Germline loops: CDR1 MRHNA, CDR2 SNTAGT.

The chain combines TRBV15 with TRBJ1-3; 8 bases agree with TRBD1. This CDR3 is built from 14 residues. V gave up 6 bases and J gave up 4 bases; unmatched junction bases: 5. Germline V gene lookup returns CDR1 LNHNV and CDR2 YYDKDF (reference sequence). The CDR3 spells CATRPTGEGNTIYF. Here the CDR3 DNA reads TGTGCCACCAGACCGACAGGGGAAGGAAACACCATATATTTT. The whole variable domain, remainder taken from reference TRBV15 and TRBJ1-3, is DAMVIQNPRYQVTQFGKPVTLSCSQTLNHNVMYWYQQKSSQAPKLLFHYYDKDFNNEADTPDNFQSRRPNTSFCFLDIRSPGLGDTAMYLCATRPTGEGNTIYFGEGSWLTVV.

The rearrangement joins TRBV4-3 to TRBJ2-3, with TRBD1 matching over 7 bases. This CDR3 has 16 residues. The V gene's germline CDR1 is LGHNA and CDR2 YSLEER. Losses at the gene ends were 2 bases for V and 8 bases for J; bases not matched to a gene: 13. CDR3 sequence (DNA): TGCGCCAGCAGCCAATGGCAGGGGGTGGGTTTAGGTACGCAGTATTTT. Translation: CASSQWQGVGLGTQYF.

CDR3 protein: CASSLKGTASNQPQHF. CDR3 sequence (DNA): TGTGCCAGCAGTTTGAAGGGGACAGCTAGCAATCAGCCCCAGCATTTT. The V call is TRBV27, the J call TRBJ1-5, with 7 bases aligning to TRBD1. The V gene's germline CDR1 is MNHEY and CDR2 SMNVEV (reference sequence). V lost 3 bases to trimming and J lost 0 bases; unmatched junction nucleotides: 5. The CDR3 totals 16 residues.

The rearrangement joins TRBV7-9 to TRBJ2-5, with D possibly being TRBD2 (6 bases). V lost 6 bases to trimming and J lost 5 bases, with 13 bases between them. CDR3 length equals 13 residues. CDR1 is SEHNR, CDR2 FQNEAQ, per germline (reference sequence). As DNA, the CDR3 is TGTGCCAGCAGGGGGGGTCGACTGGAGACCCAGTACTTC. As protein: CASRGGRLETQYF.